The 27 T cell receptor beta chains below were found in one sample sequenced in a study of CD8+ T cells in alopecia areata. Investigators isolated RNA and reverse transcribed it into cDNA to act as the sequencing template. The method was immunoSEQ multiplex PCR; TCRdb's version includes in-frame clones alone and lacks a portion of them. The sample carries about 200,000 clones, 45% to 75% recorded once. Treatment: oral pan-JAK inhibitor, 5-10 mg twice daily. Sequencing used CD4+ T cells sorted from blood, obtained at week 4, from a patient treated with tofacitinib. All receptors come from a human donor with alopecia areata.

The chain carries TRBV30 and TRBJ1-5; TRBD1 aligns across 9 bases. The CDR3 runs 13 residues. The J segment lost 6 bases and the V segment lost 3 bases, leaving 3 bases of the junction unmatched. CDR1 is GTSNPN and CDR2 is SVGIG in the germline V gene (reference sequence). CDR3 coding DNA: TGTGCCTGGAGCCGGACAGGGGTTCAGCCCCAGCATTTT. This codes for CAWSRTGVQPQHF.

The V and J genes are TRBV30 and TRBJ1-2, with 8 positions matching TRBD1. Germline CDR1 is GTSNPN and CDR2 is SVGIG (reference sequence). The CDR3 has 14 amino acids. Trimming cost V 1 base and J 7 bases; bases outside gene matches: 8. CDR3 nucleotide sequence: TGTGCCTGGAGTGCGGACAGGGTAGGGAGTGGCTACACCTTC. Its protein is CAWSADRVGSGYTF.

Details on this clone: The identical CDR3 is also encoded by other nucleotide sequences in the sample. This chain joins TRBV5-4 and TRBJ2-3; weak D call: TRBD2 (6 bases). The CDR3 has 15 amino acids. Per the germline V gene, CDR1 is SGHNT and CDR2 is YYREEE (reference sequence). V was trimmed by 0 bases and J by 1 base, leaving 9 bases between them. CDR3 coding DNA: TGTGCCAGCAGCTTGGATGGCGGGGGCACAGATACGCAGTATTTT. Protein: CASSLDGGGTDTQYF. Complete variable domain (other parts from reference TRBV5-4 and TRBJ2-3): ETGVTQSPTHLIKTRGQQVTLRCSSQSGHNTVSWYQQALGQGPQFIFQYYREEENGRGNFPPRFSGLQFPNYSSELNVNALELDDSALYLCASSLDGGGTDTQYFGPGTRLTVL.

J is TRBJ2-7 and V is TRBV29-1, with TRBD1 as a possible D gene (5 bases). Germline CDR1 and CDR2: SQVTM and ANQGSEA. Trimming removed 4 bases from V and 1 base from J, with 11 bases in between. The CDR3 contains 13 residues. CDR3 amino acids: CSVGGRASYEQYF. Here the CDR3 DNA reads TGCAGCGTTGGGGGCAGGGCTTCCTACGAGCAGTACTTC.

This sequence joins TRBV9 and TRBJ2-7; no definite D call. Per the germline V gene, CDR1 is SGDLS and CDR2 is YYNGEE. V lost 4 bases and J lost 6, with 14 bases in between. CDR3 size: 13 residues. This CDR3 is CASSPTTMGEQYF. As DNA, the CDR3 is TGTGCCAGCAGCCCGACGACCATGGGCGAGCAGTACTTC.

This clone showed up just a few times. CDR3 residues: CASSPPRGSGANVLTF. As DNA, the CDR3 is TGTGCCAGCAGCCCCCCCCGGGGCTCTGGGGCCAACGTCCTGACTTTC. The gene calls are TRBV5-4 and TRBJ2-6; D perhaps matches TRBD2 (5 bases). This CDR3 is 16 amino acids long. V lost 4 bases and J lost 0, with 11 bases in between. CDR1 is SGHNT and CDR2 is YYREEE in the germline V gene (reference sequence).

This sequence joins TRBV28 and TRBJ2-5; D unclear. The germline V gene encodes CDR1 MDHEN and CDR2 SYDVKM. The CDR3 extends over 12 amino acids. Deletions cut 9 bases from V and 9 bases from J, with 17 bases between. DNA of the CDR3: TGTGCCAGTGTTGATCGATCCTACTCCCAGTACTTC. Translated, it gives CASVDRSYSQYF.

The CDR3 reads CSVEVWNYGYTF. The CDR3 DNA reads TGCAGCGTTGAAGTATGGAACTATGGCTACACCTTC. This sequence joins TRBV29-1 and TRBJ1-2; D uncertain. CDR1 and CDR2 (germline): SQVTM, ANQGSEA. This CDR3 region has 12 residues. Trimming cost V 1 base and J 2 bases, with 5 bases left between them.

This clone was recorded a few times. The genes are TRBV10-3 and TRBJ2-6; D assignment may be TRBD1 or TRBD2 (7 bases each). The CDR3 length is 17 residues. CDR1 is ENHRY, CDR2 SYGVKD, per germline. V lost 6 bases, J lost 0 bases, and 15 bases lay in between. CDR3 region: CAIRSGTAYSGANVLTF. The CDR3 nucleotides are TGTGCCATCAGGAGCGGGACAGCCTACTCTGGGGCCAACGTCCTGACTTTC.

The table lists this clone with a few counts. The chain uses TRBV28 and TRBJ2-1, with 7 bases that match TRBD1. V shed 7 bases and J 6 bases; nucleotides not matched to a gene: 12. The CDR3 loop spans 15 amino acids. Germline V gene lookup returns CDR1 MDHEN and CDR2 SYDVKM. In nucleotides, the CDR3 is TGTGCCAGCATCCTAACAGGGGTCGGGACCAATGAGCAGTTCTTC. Its protein is CASILTGVGTNEQFF.

This clone was recorded once. This CDR3 reads CSVEGRTGNYEQYF. The CDR3 DNA sequence: TGCAGCGTTGAAGGGCGGACAGGGAACTACGAGCAGTACTTC. The chain uses TRBV29-1 and TRBJ2-7; 8 nucleotides match TRBD1. In germline, CDR1 is SQVTM, CDR2 ANQGSEA. The CDR3 sequence is 14 residues long. With V trimmed by 1 base and J by 3 bases, 5 bases remained unmatched.

The V gene is TRBV2, the J gene TRBJ1-1; D is ambiguous. The CDR3 totals 16 residues. V gave up 6 bases and J gave up 1 base, with 18 bases separating them. From germline, CDR1 is SNHLY and CDR2 FYNNEI. In DNA form, the CDR3 reads TGTGCCAGCAGCGCACTCCCTCCGACAAAGAACACTGAAGCTTTCTTT. Encoded protein: CASSALPPTKNTEAFF.

V and J are TRBV5-1 and TRBJ2-5; D perhaps matches TRBD1 (5 bases). V gave up 2 bases and J gave up 5 bases, with 10 bases separating them. This CDR3 contains 13 residues. CDR1 is SGHRS, CDR2 YFSETQ, per germline. CDR3 sequence: CASSLGQGETQYF. In DNA, the CDR3 is TGCGCCAGCAGCTTAGGGCAGGGTGAGACCCAGTACTTC.

The V gene is TRBV29-1, the J gene TRBJ1-5, with a tentative D call TRBD1 (6 bases). The germline CDR1 and CDR2 sequences are SQVTM and ANQGSEA. This CDR3 has 16 residues. V lost 3 bases, J lost 4 bases, and 19 bases lay in between. The CDR3 region is CSVEVGHCLRNQPQHF. The CDR3 nucleotides read TGCAGCGTTGAGGTGGGACATTGCTTAAGGAATCAGCCCCAGCATTTT.

This clone was seen a handful of times. V and J are TRBV4-1 and TRBJ2-2; D uncertain. The CDR3 has 15 residues. Germline V lookup: CDR1 MGHRA, CDR2 YSYEKL. Trimming removed 6 bases from V and 0 bases from J, with 11 bases in between. CDR3 protein: CASRPGYANTGELFF. CDR3 sequence (DNA): TGCGCCAGCAGGCCCGGTTACGCGAACACCGGGGAGCTGTTTTTT.

CDR3 region: CASRLTSGIDNEQFF. The CDR3 DNA reads TGTGCCAGCAGGCTAACTAGCGGGATTGACAATGAGCAGTTCTTC. This chain uses TRBV5-4 with TRBJ2-1; 10 bases line up with TRBD2. The V segment lost 5 bases and the J segment 5 bases; nucleotides outside the gene matches: 7. CDR3 length: 15 amino acids. Germline V gene lookup returns CDR1 SGHNT and CDR2 YYREEE (reference sequence).

The rearrangement uses TRBV7-2 and TRBJ2-4, with TRBD1 matching over 7 bases. CDR3 length: 16 residues. V was pared by 2 bases and J by 0 bases, with 4 bases of the junction left unmatched. Looked up from germline, CDR1 is SGHTA and CDR2 is FQGNSA. Written as DNA, the CDR3 is TGTGCCAGCAGCTTACGAGGGGGCTTAGCCAAAAACATTCAGTACTTC. This translates into CASSLRGGLAKNIQYF.

The V gene is TRBV4-1, the J gene TRBJ2-4; 13 nucleotides match TRBD2. Germline assignment: CDR1 MGHRA and CDR2 YSYEKL. This CDR3 region has 20 residues. The trim removed 0 bases at V and 0 bases at J, leaving 8 bases unmatched. The CDR3, as DNA: TGCGCCAGCAGCCAAGAGGGCGGACTAGCGGGGGCTCTAGCCAAAAACATTCAGTACTTC. Protein product: CASSQEGGLAGALAKNIQYF.

The V gene is TRBV4-1, the J gene TRBJ2-3; D unresolved. V was trimmed by 1 base and J by 1 base, leaving 6 bases between them. Germline V gene data show CDR1 as MGHRA and CDR2 as YSYEKL. This CDR3 has 14 residues. CDR3 protein: CASSQGMRTDTQYF. CDR3 nucleotides: TGCGCCAGCAGCCAAGGGATGCGCACAGATACGCAGTATTTT.

This clone appeared once. The chain couples TRBV29-1 to TRBJ2-2; D remains ambiguous. Germline V gives CDR1 SQVTM, CDR2 ANQGSEA. V lost 5 bases and J 0 bases, leaving 10 bases between the germline ends. The CDR3 extends over 14 amino acids. CDR3 sequence reads: CSVKVAANTGELFF. CDR3 DNA sequence: TGCAGCGTTAAGGTTGCGGCGAACACCGGGGAGCTGTTTTTT.

On this clone itself: Other DNA sequences in the same sample also yield this CDR3. The chain joins TRBV30 to TRBJ2-5; D remains unclear. V was trimmed by 0 bases and J by 4 bases, leaving 3 bases between them. Germline CDR1 and CDR2: GTSNPN and SVGIG (reference sequence). There are 11 residues in the CDR3. CDR3 protein: CAWSVRETQYF. The CDR3, as DNA: TGTGCCTGGAGTGTAAGAGAGACCCAGTACTTC.

A remark on this clone: One end of the junction fails to match germline, which may point to a read error. The chain couples TRBV30 to TRBJ2-1, with a weak D call TRBD2 (5 bases). Germline loops: CDR1 GTSNPN, CDR2 SVGIG (reference sequence). The CDR3 extends over 13 amino acids. This CDR3 reads CAWTTAGYDEQFF. CDR3 sequence (DNA): TGTGCCTGGACGACCGCGGGCTACGATGAGCAGTTCTTC.

Only a few counts were recorded for this clone. The rearrangement links TRBV7-9 to TRBJ2-5; D is unresolved. Per germline, CDR1 SEHNR and CDR2 FQNEAQ (reference sequence). The V and J ends lost 2 bases and 5 bases respectively, with 3 bases between them. CDR3 length: 11 amino acids. The CDR3 DNA is TGTGCCAGCAGCTTACCGGAGACCCAGTACTTC. This encodes CASSLPETQYF.

The table lists this clone with a count of one. The rearrangement uses TRBV2 and TRBJ1-5; 8 bases are shared with TRBD1. The CDR3 is 16 residues long. The junction had 4 bases not matched to a gene; V was cut back by 2 bases and J by 1 base. The germline V gene encodes CDR1 SNHLY and CDR2 FYNNEI. The CDR3 region is CASSEQGAQSNQPQHF. The CDR3 nucleotides are TGTGCCAGCAGTGAACAGGGGGCGCAGAGCAATCAGCCCCAGCATTTT.

The chain uses TRBV27 and TRBJ2-7; no firm D call. This CDR3 contains 13 residues. The germline V gene has CDR1 MNHEY and CDR2 SMNVEV (reference sequence). The germline V and J ends were trimmed by 5 bases and 3 bases, with 11 bases remaining between them. Written as DNA, the CDR3 is TGTGCCAGCAGTCGATATAGAGGCTACGAGCAGTACTTC. Protein sequence: CASSRYRGYEQYF.

This clone was recorded a few times. V gene TRBV29-1 combines with J gene TRBJ1-6; TRBD1 matches 9 bases. Germline V gene sequence: CDR1 SQVTM, CDR2 ANQGSEA. V shed 6 bases and J 9 bases; nucleotides not matched to a gene: 6. The CDR3 sequence is 13 residues long. In nucleotides, the CDR3 is TGCAGCGTCGCGTGGGACAGGGCTTCACCCCTCCACTTT. It translates to CSVAWDRASPLHF.

This clone appeared a few times. This chain connects TRBV5-1 to TRBJ2-6; D gene uncertain. Trimming removed 4 bases at V and 0 bases at J, with 8 bases between. Germline V gene data show CDR1 as SGHRS and CDR2 as YFSETQ. The CDR3 loop spans 15 amino acids. CDR3 protein: CASSATVSGANVLTF. In DNA form, the CDR3 reads TGCGCCAGCAGCGCGACGGTCTCTGGGGCCAACGTCCTGACTTTC.